This TCR beta chain was documented in a study of CD8+CD57+ T cells in acquired aplastic anemia. General study points: Almost 30 shared CD8+ CDR3s appeared highly expressed within patients' immunodominant clones.

Selection for sequencing was limited to patients who had shown CD8+CD57+ cell expansion by flow cytometry. TCR beta VDJ and CDR3 were profiled, and genomic DNA was the template. A single record per CDR3 protein comes from TCRdb applying MiXCR to the reads. The profile shows under 200,000 distinct CDR3 sequences, 45% to 55% of them singletons. Germline V gene data show CDR1 as SGHRS and CDR2 as YFSETQ. This CDR3 contains 17 residues. V lost 2 bases and J lost 7, with 22 bases in between. This clonotype has ten or more counts. Antigen unknown. This chain joins TRBV5-1 and TRBJ2-1; D assignment may be TRBD1 or TRBD2 (6 bases each). The sequenced material came from sorted CD4+, CD8+, or CD8+CD57+ T cells (not recorded which) from PBMCs. This receptor was taken from a human donor with aplastic anemia. This CDR3 reads CASSFTVVGGAANEQFF. The CDR3 bases are TGCGCCAGCAGCTTTACGGTTGTCGGGGGCGCAGCGAATGAGCAGTTCTTC.